This T cell receptor (beta chain) is drawn from a study of shared clonotypes between healthy human individuals. Donors comprised healthy HIV-negative adults lacking recent acute infections or vaccinations. With 10 bases removed from V and 0 bases from J, the gap between germline ends came to 16 bases. The V gene's germline CDR1 is MDHEN and CDR2 SYDVKM. This CDR3 comprises 14 residues. For this clone: The target antigen is unknown.

Study results and caveats: Clonotype sharing among the donors was expected to vary with sequencing depth.

Produced via immunoSEQ multiplex PCR; TCRdb's table is partial and in-frame only. Of approximately 2.5 million clones detected, over 85% appear once; the ten largest clones hold approximately 0.37%. This sequence originates from a man aged 18 to 29 in good health. Some clones in this sample may be carry-over from other donors' samples. This chain links TRBV28 with TRBJ2-7, with D possibly matching TRBD2 (5 bases). Sequencing was done on a sample of naive CD4+ T cells from PBMCs. The subset is: CD45RA+ positively selected. The CDR3 loop is CATLRSASSYEQYF. For the CDR3, the DNA is TGTGCCACCCTTCGTAGCGCGAGCTCCTACGAGCAGTACTTC.